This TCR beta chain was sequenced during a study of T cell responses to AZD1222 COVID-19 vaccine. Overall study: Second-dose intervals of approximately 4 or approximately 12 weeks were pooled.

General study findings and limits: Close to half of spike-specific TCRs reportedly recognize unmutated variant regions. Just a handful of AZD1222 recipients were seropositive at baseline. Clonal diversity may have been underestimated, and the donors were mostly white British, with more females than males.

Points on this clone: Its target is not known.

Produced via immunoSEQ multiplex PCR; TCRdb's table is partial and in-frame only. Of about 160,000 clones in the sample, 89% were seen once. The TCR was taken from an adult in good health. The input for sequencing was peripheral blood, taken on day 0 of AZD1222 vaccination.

The CDR3 loop is CASSLGRGRAFF. CDR3 DNA: TGTGCCAGCAGTTTGGGACGGGGGCGCGCTTTCTTT. The rearrangement joins TRBV28 to TRBJ1-1; tentatively, D is TRBD1 (6 bases). The CDR3 spans 12 residues. The V gene's germline CDR1 is MDHEN and CDR2 SYDVKM. The V and J ends lost 3 bases and 11 bases respectively, with 13 bases between them. The variable domain in full, with the rest retrieved from reference TRBV28 and TRBJ1-1, is DVKVTQSSRYLVKRTGEKVFLECVQDMDHENMFWYRQDPGLGLRLIYFSYDVKMKEKGDIPEGYSVSREKKERFSLILESASTNQTSMYLCASSLGRGRAFFGQGTRLTVV.